The clone carrying this TCR beta chain was seen only a few times. RNA transcripts were the template for amplifying TCR beta CDR3 regions. Using the HTBI primer set, a first-round RT-PCR was run on the TCR CDR3. TCRdb itself ran the multiplex PCR reads through MiXCR, one entry per CDR3 protein. The table has 350,000 to 450,000 distinct CDR3 sequences, about 18% seen once. Per germline, CDR1 SGHRS and CDR2 YFSETQ. Trimming took 4 bases from V and 1 from J; bases not matched to a gene: 6. The CDR3 spans 16 residues. This sample is drawn from a study of T cells in Graves' hyperthyroidism and ophthalmopathy. Study as a whole: Prior to any treatment, at the point of initial diagnosis, peripheral blood was collected.

Exclusion of patients followed from uncontrolled infection, other autoimmune disease, pregnancy or lactation. Sequencing was carried out using blood. The chain links TRBV5-1 to TRBJ2-4; 9 nucleotides agree with TRBD1. The TCR comes from a woman in her twenties or thirties with Graves' hyperthyroidism that later progressed to Graves' ophthalmopathy. The CDR3, as DNA: TGCGCCAGCAGCATAGGACAGGGGATTGCCAAAAACATTCAGTACTTC. This encodes CASSIGQGIAKNIQYF.